The 25 T cell receptor beta chains reported below all come from one sample, sequenced in a study of vaccination and CD4 T cells after COVID-19 (dated by TCRdb to 2021 to 2024). The sample's treatment or condition label is to be understood as: approximately 11-day PBMC culture with coronavirus spike peptide pools or control peptides (ViraFEST assay). CD4+ T cells from unexposed donors were collected before the COVID-19 pandemic (2011-2018). For these receptors, no antigen is known. To prepare the library, PCR was applied. Instrument on record: Illumina iSeq 100. DNA from cultured CD4+ T cells was subjected to TCR sequencing with the Oncomine TCR Beta short-read assay at the Johns Hopkins FTIC core. Genomic DNA was extracted from the cultured CD4+ T cells with the QIAamp micro DNA kit. Starting from the raw public reads, TCRdb applied fastp trimming at Q25, assembled clones with MiXCR and retained in-frame beta chains. Each CDR3 protein gets just one entry, which takes the most common genes and DNA from the rows behind it. This sample lists about 9,100 distinct CDR3 sequences; about 44% were detected once. In total, the top ten clones hold 9.5% to 15% of the sample.

The sequencing input was CD4+ T cells from blood, cultured in vitro. The receptor source for this set is a human donor in good health.

This clonotype was counted only a few times. This chain connects TRBV15 to TRBJ2-4, with TRBD2 matching 8 bases. Losses at the gene ends were 1 base for V and 5 bases for J; bases not matched to a gene: 4. Germline V gene lookup returns CDR1 LNHNV and CDR2 YYDKDF (reference sequence). CDR3 length: 15 amino acids. The CDR3 DNA reads TGTGCCACCAGCAGAGCTGTACTAGCGGAAAACATTCAGTACTTC. Translation gives CATSRAVLAENIQYF.

In its sample, this clonotype was seen a few times. This chain uses TRBV20-1 with TRBJ2-1; 11 bases agree with TRBD2. The CDR3 has 15 amino acids. Germline V lookup: CDR1 DFQATT, CDR2 SNEGSKA (reference sequence). V dropped 1 base and J dropped 1; count of bases not matched to a gene: 0. Written as DNA, the CDR3 is TGCAGTGCTAGAGCTAGCGGGAGGTCCTACAATGAGCAGTTCTTC. Protein: CSARASGRSYNEQFF.

V is TRBV12-3 or TRBV12-4 and J is TRBJ2-1; D gene unclear. The CDR3 covers 13 residues. V shed 0 bases and J shed 9 bases, with 9 bases lying between them. CDR3 nucleotides: TGTGCCAGCAGTTTAGCTAGCTATAGTGAGCAGTTCTTC. Amino acids: CASSLASYSEQFF.

The CDR3: CASSLDEGTAEAFF. CDR3 nucleotides: TGTGCCAGCAGCTTAGATGAGGGGACCGCTGAAGCTTTCTTT. V is TRBV7-2 and J is TRBJ1-1; weak D call: TRBD1 (5 bases). Trimming left V 1 base short and J 6 bases short, with 12 bases between. This CDR3 is built from 14 residues. CDR1 is SGHTA, CDR2 FQGNSA, per germline.

The genes are TRBV6-2 or TRBV6-3 and TRBJ2-2, with a possible D match to TRBD2 (7 bases). Germline assignment: CDR1 MNHEY and CDR2 SVGEGT. CDR3 length: 13 residues. Trimming pared 6 bases from V and 5 bases from J, leaving 10 bases between. The CDR3 DNA sequence: TGTGCCAGCAGGGGAGGGGGGACCGGGGAGCTGTTTTTT. As protein: CASRGGGTGELFF.

V usage is TRBV20-1 and J usage is TRBJ2-2; D unclear. CDR3 length equals 13 residues. The V gene's germline CDR1 is DFQATT and CDR2 SNEGSKA (reference sequence). Trimming shortened V by 4 bases and J by 2 bases, and 8 bases separated the two germline ends. The CDR3 here is CSAKVANTGELFF. In nucleotides, the CDR3 is TGCAGTGCTAAAGTTGCCAACACCGGGGAGCTGTTTTTT.

This chain links TRBV24-1 with TRBJ2-3; 7 bases are a match to TRBD2. Losses at the gene ends were 7 bases for V and 1 base for J; bases not matched to a gene: 7. CDR1 is KGHDR, CDR2 SFDVKD, per germline. The CDR3 is made up of 15 amino acids. CDR3 region: CATRESGGRTDTQYF. Here the CDR3 DNA reads TGTGCCACCAGGGAGTCGGGAGGCCGCACAGATACGCAGTATTTT.

This chain connects TRBV4-1 to TRBJ2-7; TRBD1 agrees at 7 bases. Germline CDR1 MGHRA, CDR2 YSYEKL. Losses at the gene ends were 4 bases for V and 4 bases for J; bases not matched to a gene: 4. The CDR3 covers 13 residues. The CDR3 DNA follows: TGCGCCAGCAGCCGGGACAGATTATACGAGCAGTACTTC. As protein: CASSRDRLYEQYF.

V and J are TRBV25-1 and TRBJ2-3; tentative D call: TRBD1 (6 bases). Germline CDR1 reads MGHDK; CDR2 reads SYGVNS. The CDR3 sequence is 13 residues long. The ends were cut back, 4 bases at V and 3 bases at J, with 8 bases in the middle. As DNA, the CDR3 is TGTGCCAGCAGTGTGACAGGTACAGATACGCAGTATTTT. Protein: CASSVTGTDTQYF.

This clonotype was detected only a few times. This rearrangement joins TRBV20-1 to TRBJ2-7, with 9 bases identical to TRBD2. The germline CDR1 and CDR2 sequences are DFQATT and SNEGSKA (reference sequence). Trimming at V came to 0 bases and at J to 7 bases, leaving 13 bases not matched to a gene. The CDR3 sequence is 16 residues long. For the CDR3, the DNA is TGCAGTGCTAGAGATCGGGGGACTAGCATCTACTCTGAGCAGTACTTC. Amino acid sequence: CSARDRGTSIYSEQYF.

This clonotype appeared a few times. This sequence joins TRBV21-1 and TRBJ1-2; the table assigns TRBD1, which was not confirmed against the DNA. TRBV21-1 represents a pseudogene. The CDR3 covers 15 residues. CDR3 bases: TGTGCCAGCAGCATCCGGGGGCAGGGGGCGGTCGGCTACACCTTC. Its protein is CASSIRGQGAVGYTF.

This chain connects TRBV28 to TRBJ2-5; TRBD2 is a possible D gene (5 bases). The CDR3 runs to 16 residues. CDR1 is MDHEN and CDR2 is SYDVKM in the germline V gene. The V end lost 4 bases, the J end lost 4 bases, and 19 bases lay between the germline ends. Written as DNA, the CDR3 is TGTGCCAGCAGTTCCGCGGGCGCGACATACCCAGAGACCCAGTACTTC. It translates to CASSSAGATYPETQYF. Full variable domain (outside the CDR3, taken from reference TRBV28 and TRBJ2-5): DVKVTQSSRYLVKRTGEKVFLECVQDMDHENMFWYRQDPGLGLRLIYFSYDVKMKEKGDIPEGYSVSREKKERFSLILESASTNQTSMYLCASSSAGATYPETQYFGPGTRLLVL.

The gene calls are TRBV6-1 and TRBJ1-2; 11 bases are a match to TRBD1. The CDR3 contains 15 residues. Looked up from germline, CDR1 is MNHNS and CDR2 is SASEGT. V trimming: 3 bases; J trimming: 4 bases; junction bases outside the gene matches: 4. CDR3 residues: CASSEDRGLFYGYTF. The CDR3 DNA follows: TGTGCCAGCAGTGAGGACAGGGGGCTCTTCTATGGCTACACCTTC.

This clonotype was found a few times. The chain uses TRBV10-3 and TRBJ2-5; D not certain. Germline V lookup: CDR1 ENHRY, CDR2 SYGVKD. This CDR3 region has 11 residues. Trimming left V 8 bases short and J 0 bases short, with 4 bases between. The CDR3 here is CAILYQETQYF. The CDR3, as DNA: TGTGCCATCCTCTACCAAGAGACCCAGTACTTC.

V usage is TRBV6-2 or TRBV6-3 and J usage is TRBJ1-1; no clear D gene. Germline V CDR1 and CDR2: MNHEY, SVGEGT. The CDR3 has 14 amino acids. Trimming took off 6 bases at V and 0 bases at J, with 11 bases between the two ends. CDR3 sequence reads: CASRPPGVNTEAFF. In DNA, the CDR3 is TGTGCCAGCAGGCCTCCAGGAGTGAACACTGAAGCTTTCTTT.

The chain carries TRBV9 and TRBJ2-5; D perhaps matches TRBD2 (6 bases). CDR1 and CDR2 (germline): SGDLS, YYNGEE. The CDR3 consists of 15 residues. V was shortened by 0 bases and J by 4 bases, with 13 bases between the two germline ends. Here the CDR3 reads CASSVAPVGGETQYF. The CDR3 region has the DNA TGTGCCAGCAGCGTAGCCCCTGTGGGGGGAGAGACCCAGTACTTC.

The chain recombines TRBV14 with TRBJ1-1, with D hard to call. V lost 2 bases and J lost 2, with 0 bases in between. CDR1 and CDR2 (germline): SGHDN, FVKESK. The CDR3 sequence is 11 residues long. The DNA for the CDR3 is TGTGCCAGCAGCCAAAACACTGAAGCTTTCTTT. Translated: CASSQNTEAFF.

The rearrangement links TRBV5-4 to TRBJ2-7, with D perhaps matching TRBD2 (5 bases). Germline CDR1 and CDR2: SGHNT and YYREEE (reference sequence). The germline V and J ends were trimmed by 4 bases and 5 bases, with 19 bases remaining between them. The CDR3 contains 15 residues. CDR3 in amino acids: CASSPEGGRGDEQYF. CDR3 nucleotides: TGTGCCAGCAGCCCCGAAGGAGGACGTGGGGACGAGCAGTACTTC.

This clonotype was seen a handful of times. This chain links TRBV20-1 with TRBJ1-1; tentatively, D is TRBD1 (5 bases). The length of the CDR3 is 16 residues. V lost 6 bases and J lost 3, with 23 bases in between. Germline V gene data show CDR1 as DFQATT and CDR2 as SNEGSKA (reference sequence). For the CDR3, the DNA is TGCAGTGCCCCATTGGGGAGTTTTGGGGGTGACACTGAAGCTTTCTTT. Its translation is CSAPLGSFGGDTEAFF.

This rearrangement joins TRBV2 to TRBJ2-7; D is unclear. Deletions cut 7 bases from V and 2 bases from J, with 6 bases between. The CDR3 loop spans 11 amino acids. Germline V CDR1 and CDR2: SNHLY, FYNNEI. CDR3: CASTGAYEQYF. The CDR3 DNA reads as TGTGCCAGCACTGGGGCCTACGAGCAGTACTTC.

The sample holds one count of this clonotype. V usage is TRBV20-1 and J usage is TRBJ1-4; D is ambiguous. The germline V gene encodes CDR1 DFQATT and CDR2 SNEGSKA (reference sequence). This CDR3 comprises 11 residues. The V and J ends lost 2 bases and 14 bases respectively, with 12 bases between them. CDR3 amino acids: CSARTPRGLFF. Written as DNA, the CDR3 is TGCAGTGCTAGAACGCCTCGAGGGCTGTTTTTT.

This clonotype was seen a few times. The rearrangement joins TRBV6-5 to TRBJ2-7; the match to TRBD1 covers 7 bases. CDR3 size: 15 residues. Germline V gene lookup returns CDR1 MNHEY and CDR2 SVGAGI. With V trimmed by 2 bases and J by 5 bases, 9 bases remained unmatched. The CDR3 sequence: CASSYQGQTYNEQYF. CDR3 nucleotides: TGTGCCAGCAGTTACCAGGGACAGACCTACAACGAGCAGTACTTC.

In this sample, this clonotype is medium-sized. The chain recombines TRBV20-1 with TRBJ2-2; weak D call: TRBD1 (6 bases). CDR1 and CDR2 from the germline V gene are DFQATT and SNEGSKA (reference sequence). This CDR3 has 13 residues. The V gene lost 5 bases and the J gene lost 2 bases, with 9 bases spanning the gap. CDR3 nucleotides: TGCAGTGCTCACAGGGATAACACCGGGGAGCTGTTTTTT. Encoded protein: CSAHRDNTGELFF.

A few counts support this clonotype. The J gene is TRBJ2-1, the V gene TRBV10-3; D not certain. This CDR3 contains 12 residues. Trimming cost V 5 bases and J 5 bases, with 7 bases left between them. In germline, CDR1 is ENHRY, CDR2 SYGVKD. CDR3 sequence (DNA): TGTGCCATCAGTCCCAGAGACAATGAGCAGTTCTTC. Translating gives CAISPRDNEQFF.

CDR3 sequence reads: CASSPKGGRFEPQHF. The CDR3 DNA reads as TGTGCCAGCTCACCAAAGGGGGGGCGATTCGAGCCCCAGCATTTT. The J gene is TRBJ1-5, the V gene TRBV18; the D gene is possibly TRBD1 (6 bases). Trimming took 2 bases from V and 8 from J, leaving 16 bases between them. CDR1 and CDR2 (germline): KGHSH, LQKENI. This CDR3 has 15 residues. The full variable domain, rest sourced from reference TRBV18 and TRBJ1-5, is NAGVMQNPRHLVRRRGQEARLRCSPMKGHSHVYWYRQLPEEGLKFMVYLQKENIIDESGMPKERFSAEFPKEGPSILRIQQVVRGDSAAYFCASSPKGGRFEPQHFGDGTRLSIL.